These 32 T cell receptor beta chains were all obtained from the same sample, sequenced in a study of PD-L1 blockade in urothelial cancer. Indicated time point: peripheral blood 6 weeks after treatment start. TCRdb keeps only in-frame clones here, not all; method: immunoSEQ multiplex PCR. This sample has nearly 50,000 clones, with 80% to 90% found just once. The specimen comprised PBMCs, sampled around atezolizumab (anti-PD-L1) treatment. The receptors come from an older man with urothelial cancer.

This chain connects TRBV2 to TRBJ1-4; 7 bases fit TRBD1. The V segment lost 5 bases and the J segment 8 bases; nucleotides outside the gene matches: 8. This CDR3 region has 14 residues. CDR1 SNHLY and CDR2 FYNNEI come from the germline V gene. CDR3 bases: TGTGCCAGCAGTCGCGACAGGGTTAGGGAAAAACTGTTTTTT. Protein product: CASSRDRVREKLFF. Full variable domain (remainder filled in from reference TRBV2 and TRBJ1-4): EPEVTQTPSHQVTQMGQEVILRCVPISNHLYFYWYRQILGQKVEFLVSFYNNEISEKSEIFDDQFSVERPDGSNFTLKIRSTKLEDSAMYFCASSRDRVREKLFFGSGTQLSVL.

The CDR3 is CASSLGAPYGYTF. The CDR3 DNA reads as TGTGCCAGCAGTTTAGGAGCACCCTATGGCTACACCTTC. V is TRBV28 and J is TRBJ1-2, with D unresolved. V was cut by 2 bases and J by 4 bases, with 8 bases left in between. Per germline, CDR1 MDHEN and CDR2 SYDVKM. There are 13 residues in the CDR3.

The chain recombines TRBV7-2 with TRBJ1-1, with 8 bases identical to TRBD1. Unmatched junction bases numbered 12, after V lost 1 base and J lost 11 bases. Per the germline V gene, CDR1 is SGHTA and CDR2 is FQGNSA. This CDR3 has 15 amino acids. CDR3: CASSLGGAGGAEAFF. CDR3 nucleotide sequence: TGTGCCAGCAGCTTAGGGGGCGCAGGGGGCGCGGAGGCTTTCTTT.

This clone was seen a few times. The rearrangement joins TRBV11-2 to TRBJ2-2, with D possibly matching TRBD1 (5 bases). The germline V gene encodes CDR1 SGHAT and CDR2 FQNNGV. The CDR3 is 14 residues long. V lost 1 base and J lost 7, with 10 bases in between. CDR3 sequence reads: CASSLAQGYGELFF. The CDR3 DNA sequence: TGTGCCAGCAGCTTAGCCCAGGGATACGGGGAGCTGTTTTTT. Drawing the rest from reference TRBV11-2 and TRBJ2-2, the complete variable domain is EAGVAQSPRYKIIEKRQSVAFWCNPISGHATLYWYQQILGQGPKLLIQFQNNGVVDDSQLPKDRFSAERLKGVDSTLKIQPAKLEDSAVYLCASSLAQGYGELFFGEGSRLTVL.

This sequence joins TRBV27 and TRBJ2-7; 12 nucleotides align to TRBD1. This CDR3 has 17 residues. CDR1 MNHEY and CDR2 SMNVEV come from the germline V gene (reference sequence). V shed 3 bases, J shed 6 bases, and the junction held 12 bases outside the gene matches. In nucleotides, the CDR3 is TGTGCCAGCAGTTTGTACGAGGGACAGGGGGCCCCCTCCGAGCAGTACTTC. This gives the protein CASSLYEGQGAPSEQYF.

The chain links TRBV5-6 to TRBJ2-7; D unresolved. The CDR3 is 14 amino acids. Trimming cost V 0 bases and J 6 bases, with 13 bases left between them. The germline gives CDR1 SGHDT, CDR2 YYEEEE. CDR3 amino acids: CASSLALVRGEQYF. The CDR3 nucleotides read TGTGCCAGCAGCTTGGCCCTGGTGAGAGGCGAGCAGTACTTC.

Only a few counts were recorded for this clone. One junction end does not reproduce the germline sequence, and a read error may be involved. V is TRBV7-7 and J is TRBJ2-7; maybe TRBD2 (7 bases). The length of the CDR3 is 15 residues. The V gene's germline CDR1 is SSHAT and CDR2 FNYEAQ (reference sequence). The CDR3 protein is CASSRGEKGAYEQYF. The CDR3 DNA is TGTGCTAGCAGCCGGGGGGAGAAGGGGGCCTACGAGCAGTACTTC. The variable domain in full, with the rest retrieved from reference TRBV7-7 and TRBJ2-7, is GAGVSQSPRYKVTKRGQDVTLRCDPISSHATLYWYQQALGQGPEFLTYFNYEAQPDKSGLPSDRFSAERPEGSISTLTIQRTEQRDSAMYRCASSRGEKGAYEQYFGPGTRLTVT.

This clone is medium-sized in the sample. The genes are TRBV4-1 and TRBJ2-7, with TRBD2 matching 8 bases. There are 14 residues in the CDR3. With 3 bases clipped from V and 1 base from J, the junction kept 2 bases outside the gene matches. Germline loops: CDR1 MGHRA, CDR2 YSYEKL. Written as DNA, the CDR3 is TGCGCCAGCAGCCAGACTAGCGCTTCCTACGAGCAGTACTTC. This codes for CASSQTSASYEQYF.

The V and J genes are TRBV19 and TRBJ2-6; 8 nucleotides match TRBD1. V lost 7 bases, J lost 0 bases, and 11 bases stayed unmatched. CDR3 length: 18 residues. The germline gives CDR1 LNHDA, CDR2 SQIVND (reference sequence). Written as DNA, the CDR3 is TGTGCCAGTACCCCGGACAGGGAGGTATTCTCTGGGGCCAACGTCCTGACTTTC. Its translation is CASTPDREVFSGANVLTF.

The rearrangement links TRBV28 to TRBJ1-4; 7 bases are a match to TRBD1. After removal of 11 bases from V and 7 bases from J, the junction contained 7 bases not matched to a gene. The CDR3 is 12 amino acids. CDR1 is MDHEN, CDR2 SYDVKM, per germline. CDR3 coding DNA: TGTGCCTCGACAGGGTATTCTGAAAAACTGTTTTTT. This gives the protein CASTGYSEKLFF.

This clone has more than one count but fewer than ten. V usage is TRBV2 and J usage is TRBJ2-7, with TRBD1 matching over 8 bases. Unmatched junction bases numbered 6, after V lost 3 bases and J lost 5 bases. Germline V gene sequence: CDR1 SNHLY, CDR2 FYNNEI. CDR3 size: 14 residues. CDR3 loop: CASSEVTGVHEQYF. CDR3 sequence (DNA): TGTGCCAGCAGTGAGGTGACAGGGGTCCACGAGCAGTACTTC.

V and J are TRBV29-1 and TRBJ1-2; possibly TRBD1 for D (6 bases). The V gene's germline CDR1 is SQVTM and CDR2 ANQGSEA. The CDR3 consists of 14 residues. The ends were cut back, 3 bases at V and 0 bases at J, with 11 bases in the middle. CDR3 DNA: TGCAGCGTTGATACAGGGAAAGCTAACTATGGCTACACCTTC. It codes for CSVDTGKANYGYTF.

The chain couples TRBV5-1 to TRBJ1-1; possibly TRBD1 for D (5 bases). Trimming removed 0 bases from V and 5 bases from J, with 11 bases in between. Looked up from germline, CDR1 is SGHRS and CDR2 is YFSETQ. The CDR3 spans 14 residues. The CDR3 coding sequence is TGCGCCAGCAGCTTGGCCGGGGGTGGGACTGAAGCTTTCTTT. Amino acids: CASSLAGGGTEAFF.

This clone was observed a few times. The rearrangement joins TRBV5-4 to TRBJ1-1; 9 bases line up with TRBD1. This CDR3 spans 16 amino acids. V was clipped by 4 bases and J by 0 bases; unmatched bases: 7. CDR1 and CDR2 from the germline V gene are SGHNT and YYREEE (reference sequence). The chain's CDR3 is CASSGGTGYMNTEAFF. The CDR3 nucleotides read TGTGCCAGCAGCGGCGGGACAGGGTACATGAACACTGAAGCTTTCTTT.

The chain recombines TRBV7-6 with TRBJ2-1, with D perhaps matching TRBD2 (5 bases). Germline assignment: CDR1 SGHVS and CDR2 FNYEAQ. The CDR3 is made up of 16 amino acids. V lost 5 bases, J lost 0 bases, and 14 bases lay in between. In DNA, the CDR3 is TGTGCCAGCAGCCGAGTCCTAGCCAGCTCCTACAATGAGCAGTTCTTC. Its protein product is CASSRVLASSYNEQFF.

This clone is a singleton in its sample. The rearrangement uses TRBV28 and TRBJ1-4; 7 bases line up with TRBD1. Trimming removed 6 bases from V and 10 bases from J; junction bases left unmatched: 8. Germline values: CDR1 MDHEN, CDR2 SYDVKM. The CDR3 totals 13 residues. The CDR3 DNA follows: TGTGCCAGCAGATTGACAGGGAACCGAAAACTGTTTTTT. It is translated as CASRLTGNRKLFF.

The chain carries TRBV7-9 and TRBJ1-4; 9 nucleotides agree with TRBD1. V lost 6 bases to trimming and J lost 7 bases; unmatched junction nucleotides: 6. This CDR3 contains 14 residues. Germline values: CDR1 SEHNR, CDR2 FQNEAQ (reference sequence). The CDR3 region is CASRSDRGGEKLFF. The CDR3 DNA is TGTGCCAGCAGATCCGACAGGGGGGGTGAAAAACTGTTTTTT.

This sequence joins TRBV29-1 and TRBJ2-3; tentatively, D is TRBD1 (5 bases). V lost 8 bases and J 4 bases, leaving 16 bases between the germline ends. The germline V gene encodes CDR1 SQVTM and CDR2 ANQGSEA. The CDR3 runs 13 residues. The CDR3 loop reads CSLKGRAADTQYF. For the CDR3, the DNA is TGCAGCCTAAAGGGCAGGGCCGCAGATACGCAGTATTTT.

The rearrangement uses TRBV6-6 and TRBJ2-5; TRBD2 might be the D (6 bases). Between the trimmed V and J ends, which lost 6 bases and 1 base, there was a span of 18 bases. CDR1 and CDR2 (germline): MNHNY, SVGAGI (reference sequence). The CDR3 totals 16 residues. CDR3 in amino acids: CASRRRNGSPQETQYF. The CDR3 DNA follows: TGTGCCAGCAGGAGGCGTAACGGGAGCCCCCAAGAGACCCAGTACTTC.

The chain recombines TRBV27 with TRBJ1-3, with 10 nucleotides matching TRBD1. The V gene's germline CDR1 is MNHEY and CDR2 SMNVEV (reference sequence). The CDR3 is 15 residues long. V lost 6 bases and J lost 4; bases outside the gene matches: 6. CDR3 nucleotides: TGTGCCAGCAGCAAGGACAGGGGGTCCGGAAACACCATATATTTT. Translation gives CASSKDRGSGNTIYF.

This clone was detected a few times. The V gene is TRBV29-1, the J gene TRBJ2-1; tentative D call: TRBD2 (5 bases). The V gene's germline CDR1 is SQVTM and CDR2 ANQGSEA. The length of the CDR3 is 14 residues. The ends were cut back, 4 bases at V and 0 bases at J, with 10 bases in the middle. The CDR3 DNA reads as TGCAGCGTTGGGCAGCGGAGCTCCTACAATGAGCAGTTCTTC. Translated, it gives CSVGQRSSYNEQFF.

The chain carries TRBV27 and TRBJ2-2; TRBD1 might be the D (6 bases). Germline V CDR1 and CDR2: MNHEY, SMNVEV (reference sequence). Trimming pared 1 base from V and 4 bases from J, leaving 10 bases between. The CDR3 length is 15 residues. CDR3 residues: CASSLWGPLTGELFF. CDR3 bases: TGTGCCAGCAGTTTATGGGGGCCCCTCACCGGGGAGCTGTTTTTT.

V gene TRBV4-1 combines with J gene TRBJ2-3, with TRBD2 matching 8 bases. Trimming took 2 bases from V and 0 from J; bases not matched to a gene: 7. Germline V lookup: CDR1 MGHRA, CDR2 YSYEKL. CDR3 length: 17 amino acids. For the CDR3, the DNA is TGCGCCAGCAGCCAAAGACGACTAGCGACTAGCACAGATACGCAGTATTTT. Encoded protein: CASSQRRLATSTDTQYF.

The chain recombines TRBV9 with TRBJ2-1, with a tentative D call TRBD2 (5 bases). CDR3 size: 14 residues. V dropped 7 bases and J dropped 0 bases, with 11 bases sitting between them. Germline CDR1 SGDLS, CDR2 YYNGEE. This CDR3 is CASGRRTSYNEQFF. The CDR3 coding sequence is TGTGCCAGCGGGAGAAGGACCTCCTACAATGAGCAGTTCTTC.

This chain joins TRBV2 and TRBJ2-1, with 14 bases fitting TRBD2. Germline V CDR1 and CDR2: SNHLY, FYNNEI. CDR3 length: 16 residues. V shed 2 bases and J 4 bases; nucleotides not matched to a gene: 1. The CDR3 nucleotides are TGTGCCAGCAGTGAAAGACTAGCGGGAGGGTACAATGAGCAGTTCTTC. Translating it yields CASSERLAGGYNEQFF.

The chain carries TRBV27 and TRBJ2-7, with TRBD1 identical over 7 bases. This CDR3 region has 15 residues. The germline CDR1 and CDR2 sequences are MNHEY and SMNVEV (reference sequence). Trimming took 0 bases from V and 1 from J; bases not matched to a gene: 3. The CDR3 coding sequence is TGTGCCAGCAGTTTATCGACAGGGATTTCCTACGAGCAGTACTTC. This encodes CASSLSTGISYEQYF.

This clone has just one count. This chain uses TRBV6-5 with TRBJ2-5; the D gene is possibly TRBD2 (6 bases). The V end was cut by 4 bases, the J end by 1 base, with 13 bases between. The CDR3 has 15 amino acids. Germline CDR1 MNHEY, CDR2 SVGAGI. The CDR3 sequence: CASSWTGLRQETQYF. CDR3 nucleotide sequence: TGTGCCAGCAGTTGGACGGGACTGCGCCAAGAGACCCAGTACTTC.

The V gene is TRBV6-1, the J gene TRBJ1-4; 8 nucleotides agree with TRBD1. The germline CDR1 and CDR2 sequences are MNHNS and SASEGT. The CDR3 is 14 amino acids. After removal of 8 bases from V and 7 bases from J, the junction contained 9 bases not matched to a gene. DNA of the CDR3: TGTGCCAGCGCCGGACAGGGTCTTAGTGAAAAACTGTTTTTT. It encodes CASAGQGLSEKLFF.

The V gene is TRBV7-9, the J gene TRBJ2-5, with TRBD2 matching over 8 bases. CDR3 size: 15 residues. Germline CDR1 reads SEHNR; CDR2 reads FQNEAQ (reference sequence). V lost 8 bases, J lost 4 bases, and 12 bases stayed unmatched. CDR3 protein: CASCPPHREGETQYF. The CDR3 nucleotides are TGTGCCAGCTGCCCCCCGCACCGGGAGGGAGAGACCCAGTACTTC.

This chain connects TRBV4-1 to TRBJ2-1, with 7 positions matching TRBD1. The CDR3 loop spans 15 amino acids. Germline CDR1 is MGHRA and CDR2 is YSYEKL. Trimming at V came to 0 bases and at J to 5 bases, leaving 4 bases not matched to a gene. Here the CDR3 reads CASSQDQGVNNEQFF. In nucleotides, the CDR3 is TGCGCCAGCAGCCAAGATCAGGGGGTGAACAATGAGCAGTTCTTC.

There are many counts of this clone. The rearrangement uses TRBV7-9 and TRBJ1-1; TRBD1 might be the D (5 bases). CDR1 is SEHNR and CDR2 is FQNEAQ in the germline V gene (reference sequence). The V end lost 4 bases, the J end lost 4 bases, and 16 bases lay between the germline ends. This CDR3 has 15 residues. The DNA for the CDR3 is TGTGCCAGCAGCTCATCACAGGCGGAGGGCACTGAAGCTTTCTTT. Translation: CASSSSQAEGTEAFF.

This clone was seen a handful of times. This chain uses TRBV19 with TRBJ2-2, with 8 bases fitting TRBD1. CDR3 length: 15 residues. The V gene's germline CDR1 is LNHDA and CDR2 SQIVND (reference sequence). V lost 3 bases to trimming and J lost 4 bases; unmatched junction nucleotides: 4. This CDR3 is CASSIRGRGTGELFF. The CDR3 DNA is TGTGCCAGTAGTATCAGGGGGCGGGGCACCGGGGAGCTGTTTTTT.